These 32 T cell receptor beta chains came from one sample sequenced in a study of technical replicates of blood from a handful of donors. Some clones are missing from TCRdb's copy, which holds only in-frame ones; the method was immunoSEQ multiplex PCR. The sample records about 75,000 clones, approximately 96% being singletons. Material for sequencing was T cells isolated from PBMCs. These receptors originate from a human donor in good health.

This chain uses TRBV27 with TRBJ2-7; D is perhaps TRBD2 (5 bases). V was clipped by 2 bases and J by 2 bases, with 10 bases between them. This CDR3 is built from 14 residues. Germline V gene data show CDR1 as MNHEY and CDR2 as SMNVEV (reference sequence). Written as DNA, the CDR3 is TGTGCCAGCAGTTTAGGACCCGGGACCTACGAGCAGTACTTC. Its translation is CASSLGPGTYEQYF.

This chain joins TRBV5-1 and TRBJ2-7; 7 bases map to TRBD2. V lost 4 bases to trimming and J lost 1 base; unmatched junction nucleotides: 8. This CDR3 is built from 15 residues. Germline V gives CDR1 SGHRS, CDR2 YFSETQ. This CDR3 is CASSVPSSGSYEQYF. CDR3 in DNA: TGCGCCAGCAGCGTTCCCTCTAGCGGATCCTACGAGCAGTACTTC.

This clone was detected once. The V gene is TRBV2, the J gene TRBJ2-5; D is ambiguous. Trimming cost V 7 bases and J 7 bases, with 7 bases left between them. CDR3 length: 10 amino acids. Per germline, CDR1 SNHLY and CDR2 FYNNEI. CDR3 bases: TGTGCCAGCACCGTCGTGACCCAGTACTTC. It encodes CASTVVTQYF.

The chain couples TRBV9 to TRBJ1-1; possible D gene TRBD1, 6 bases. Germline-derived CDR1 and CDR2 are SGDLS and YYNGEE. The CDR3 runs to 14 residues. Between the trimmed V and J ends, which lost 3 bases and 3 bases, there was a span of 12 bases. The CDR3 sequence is CASSAGDRDTEAFF. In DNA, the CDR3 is TGTGCCAGCAGCGCAGGGGATCGGGACACTGAAGCTTTCTTT.

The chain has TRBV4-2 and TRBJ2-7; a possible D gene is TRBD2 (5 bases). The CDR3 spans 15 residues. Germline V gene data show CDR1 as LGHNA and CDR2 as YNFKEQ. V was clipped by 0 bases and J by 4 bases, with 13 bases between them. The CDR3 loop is CASSQEVRLAYEQYF. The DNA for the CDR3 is TGTGCCAGCAGCCAAGAGGTACGGCTAGCATACGAGCAGTACTTC.

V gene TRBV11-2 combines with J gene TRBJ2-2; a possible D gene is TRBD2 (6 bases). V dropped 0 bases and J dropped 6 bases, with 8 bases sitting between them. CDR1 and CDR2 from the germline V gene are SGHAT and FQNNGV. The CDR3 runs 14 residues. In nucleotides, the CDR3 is TGTGCCAGCAGCTTAGACCGACTAGCCGGGGAGCTGTTTTTT. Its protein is CASSLDRLAGELFF. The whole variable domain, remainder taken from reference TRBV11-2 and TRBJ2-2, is EAGVAQSPRYKIIEKRQSVAFWCNPISGHATLYWYQQILGQGPKLLIQFQNNGVVDDSQLPKDRFSAERLKGVDSTLKIQPAKLEDSAVYLCASSLDRLAGELFFGEGSRLTVL.

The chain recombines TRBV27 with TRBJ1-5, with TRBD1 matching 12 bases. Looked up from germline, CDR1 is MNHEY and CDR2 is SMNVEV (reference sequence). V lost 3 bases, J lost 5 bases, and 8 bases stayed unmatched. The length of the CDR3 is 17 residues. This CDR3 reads CASSFYGTGGLYQPQHF. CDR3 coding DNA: TGTGCCAGCAGTTTCTACGGGACAGGGGGCTTGTATCAGCCCCAGCATTTT.

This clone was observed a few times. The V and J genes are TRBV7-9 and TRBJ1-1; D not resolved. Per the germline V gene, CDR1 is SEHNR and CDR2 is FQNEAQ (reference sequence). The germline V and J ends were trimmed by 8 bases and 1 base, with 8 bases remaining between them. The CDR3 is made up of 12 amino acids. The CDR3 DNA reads TGTGCCAGCTTTACAGCGAACACTGAAGCTTTCTTT. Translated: CASFTANTEAFF.

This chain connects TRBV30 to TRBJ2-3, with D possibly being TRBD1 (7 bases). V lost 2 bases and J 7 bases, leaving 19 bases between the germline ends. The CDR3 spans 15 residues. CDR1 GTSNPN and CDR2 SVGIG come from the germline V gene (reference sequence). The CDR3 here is CAWSPGYRGGNTQYF. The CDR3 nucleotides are TGTGCCTGGAGTCCGGGCTACAGGGGAGGAAATACGCAGTATTTT. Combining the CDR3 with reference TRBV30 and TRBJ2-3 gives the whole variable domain SQTIHQWPATLVQPVGSPLSLECTVEGTSNPNLYWYRQAAGRGLQLLFYSVGIGQISSEVPQNLSASRPQDRQFILSSKKLLLSDSGFYLCAWSPGYRGGNTQYFGPGTRLTVL.

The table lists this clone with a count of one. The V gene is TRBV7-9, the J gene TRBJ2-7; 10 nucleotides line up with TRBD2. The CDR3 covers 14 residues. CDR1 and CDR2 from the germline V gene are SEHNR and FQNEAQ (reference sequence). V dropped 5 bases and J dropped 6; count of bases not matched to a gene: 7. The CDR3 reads CASSASGRAFEQYF. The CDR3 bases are TGTGCCAGCAGCGCCAGCGGGAGGGCCTTCGAGCAGTACTTC.

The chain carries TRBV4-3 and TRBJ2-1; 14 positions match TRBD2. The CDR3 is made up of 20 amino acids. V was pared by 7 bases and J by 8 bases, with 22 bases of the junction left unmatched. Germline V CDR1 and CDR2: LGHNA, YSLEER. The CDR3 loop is CASNLYCEQTSGRGKDEQFF. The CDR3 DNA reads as TGCGCCAGCAATCTTTATTGCGAACAGACTAGCGGGAGGGGTAAGGATGAGCAGTTCTTC.

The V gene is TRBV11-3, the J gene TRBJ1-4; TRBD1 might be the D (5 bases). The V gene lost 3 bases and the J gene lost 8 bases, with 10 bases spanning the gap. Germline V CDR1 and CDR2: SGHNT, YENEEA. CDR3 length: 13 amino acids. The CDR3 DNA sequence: TGTGCCAGCAGCTTTAGGGGCGCCGAAAAACTGTTTTTT. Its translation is CASSFRGAEKLFF.

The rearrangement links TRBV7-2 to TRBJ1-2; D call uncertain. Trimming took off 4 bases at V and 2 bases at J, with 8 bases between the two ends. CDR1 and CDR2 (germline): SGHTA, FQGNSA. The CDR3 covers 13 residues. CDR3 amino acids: CASSYQVNYGYTF. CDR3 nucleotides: TGTGCCAGCAGCTACCAGGTGAACTATGGCTACACCTTC.

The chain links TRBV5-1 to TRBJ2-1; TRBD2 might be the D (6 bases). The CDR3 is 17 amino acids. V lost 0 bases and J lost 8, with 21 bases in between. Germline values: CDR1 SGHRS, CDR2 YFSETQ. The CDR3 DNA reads TGCGCCAGCAGCTTGGAAGGTAGCGGTAGGTTGTGGGATGAGCAGTTCTTC. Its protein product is CASSLEGSGRLWDEQFF.

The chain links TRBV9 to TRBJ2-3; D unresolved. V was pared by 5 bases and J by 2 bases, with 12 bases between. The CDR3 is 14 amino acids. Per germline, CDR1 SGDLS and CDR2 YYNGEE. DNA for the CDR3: TGTGCCAGCAGTCGAACCGACTCCACAGATACGCAGTATTTT. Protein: CASSRTDSTDTQYF.

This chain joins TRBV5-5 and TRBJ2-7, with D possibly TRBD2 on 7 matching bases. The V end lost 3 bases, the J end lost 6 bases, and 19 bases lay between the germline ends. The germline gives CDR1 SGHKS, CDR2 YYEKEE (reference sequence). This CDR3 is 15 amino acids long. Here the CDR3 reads CASSWGLQGPGEQYF. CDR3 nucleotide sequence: TGTGCCAGCAGCTGGGGACTACAGGGTCCTGGCGAGCAGTACTTC.

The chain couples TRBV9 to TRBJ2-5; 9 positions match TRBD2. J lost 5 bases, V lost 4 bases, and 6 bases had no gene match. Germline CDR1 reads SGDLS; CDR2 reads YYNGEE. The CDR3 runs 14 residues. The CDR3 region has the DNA TGTGCCAGCAGCTTCTGGACTAGCGCGGAGACCCAGTACTTC. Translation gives CASSFWTSAETQYF.

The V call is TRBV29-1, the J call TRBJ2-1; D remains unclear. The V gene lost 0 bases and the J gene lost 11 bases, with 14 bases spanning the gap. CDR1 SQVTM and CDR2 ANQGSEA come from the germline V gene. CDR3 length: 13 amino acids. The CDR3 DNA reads TGCAGCGTTGAAGACCTTAGTGCAGGCCAGCAGTTCTTC. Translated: CSVEDLSAGQQFF.

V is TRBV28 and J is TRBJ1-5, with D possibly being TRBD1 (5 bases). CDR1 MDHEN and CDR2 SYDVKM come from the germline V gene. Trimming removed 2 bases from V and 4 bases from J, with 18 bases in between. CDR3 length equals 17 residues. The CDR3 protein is CASSLITGLQDNQPQHF. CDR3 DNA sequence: TGTGCCAGCAGTTTAATAACGGGACTTCAGGATAATCAGCCCCAGCATTTT. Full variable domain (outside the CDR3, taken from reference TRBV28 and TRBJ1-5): DVKVTQSSRYLVKRTGEKVFLECVQDMDHENMFWYRQDPGLGLRLIYFSYDVKMKEKGDIPEGYSVSREKKERFSLILESASTNQTSMYLCASSLITGLQDNQPQHFGDGTRLSIL.

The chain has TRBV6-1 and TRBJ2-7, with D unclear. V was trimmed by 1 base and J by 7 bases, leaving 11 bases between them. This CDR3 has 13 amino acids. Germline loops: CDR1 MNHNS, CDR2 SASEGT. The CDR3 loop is CASSEVAPLEQYF. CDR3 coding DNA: TGTGCCAGCAGTGAAGTAGCTCCTCTTGAGCAGTACTTC.

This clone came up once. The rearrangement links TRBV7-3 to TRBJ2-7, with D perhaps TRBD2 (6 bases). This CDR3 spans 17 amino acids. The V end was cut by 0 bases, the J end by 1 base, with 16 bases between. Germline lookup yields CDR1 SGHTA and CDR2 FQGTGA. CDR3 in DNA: TGTGCCAGCAGCTTAACGCGGGGAGACCGACTATCCTACGAGCAGTACTTC. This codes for CASSLTRGDRLSYEQYF.

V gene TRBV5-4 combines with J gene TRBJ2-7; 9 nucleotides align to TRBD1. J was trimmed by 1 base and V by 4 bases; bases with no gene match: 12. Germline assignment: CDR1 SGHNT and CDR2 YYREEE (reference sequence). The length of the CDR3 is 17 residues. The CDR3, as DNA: TGTGCCAGCAGCCTATACGCCGACAGGGGGTTTTCCTACGAGCAGTACTTC. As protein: CASSLYADRGFSYEQYF.

The CDR3 here is CASTSAPGLVSYEQYF. CDR3 nucleotides: TGTGCCAGCACCTCCGCTCCGGGACTAGTATCGTACGAGCAGTACTTC. The V and J genes are TRBV5-6 and TRBJ2-7; TRBD2 matches at 8 bases. The V gene end was trimmed by 6 bases and the J gene end by 4 bases; junction bases not matched to a gene: 15. Germline V lookup: CDR1 SGHDT, CDR2 YYEEEE. The length of the CDR3 is 16 residues. The full variable domain, rest sourced from reference TRBV5-6 and TRBJ2-7, is DAGVTQSPTHLIKTRGQQVTLRCSPKSGHDTVSWYQQALGQGPQFIFQYYEEEERQRGNFPDRFSGHQFPNYSSELNVNALLLGDSALYLCASTSAPGLVSYEQYFGPGTRLTVT.

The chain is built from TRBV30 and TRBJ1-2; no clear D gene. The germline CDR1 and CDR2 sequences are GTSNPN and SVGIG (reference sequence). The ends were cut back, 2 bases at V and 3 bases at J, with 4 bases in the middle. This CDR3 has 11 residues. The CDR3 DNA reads TGTGCCTGGAGTCCTCACTATGGCTACACCTTC. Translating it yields CAWSPHYGYTF. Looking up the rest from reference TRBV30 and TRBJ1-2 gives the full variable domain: SQTIHQWPATLVQPVGSPLSLECTVEGTSNPNLYWYRQAAGRGLQLLFYSVGIGQISSEVPQNLSASRPQDRQFILSSKKLLLSDSGFYLCAWSPHYGYTFGSGTRLTVV.

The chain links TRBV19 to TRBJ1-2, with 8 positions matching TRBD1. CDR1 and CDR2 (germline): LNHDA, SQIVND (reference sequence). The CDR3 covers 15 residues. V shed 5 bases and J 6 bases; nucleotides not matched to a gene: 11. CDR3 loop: CASSSRTGWFDGYTF. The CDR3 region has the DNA TGTGCCAGTAGTTCACGGACAGGGTGGTTCGATGGCTACACCTTC.

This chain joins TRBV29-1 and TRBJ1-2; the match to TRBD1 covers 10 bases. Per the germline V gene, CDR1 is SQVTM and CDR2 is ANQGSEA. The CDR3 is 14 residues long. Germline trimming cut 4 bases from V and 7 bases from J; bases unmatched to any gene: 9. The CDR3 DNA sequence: TGCAGCGTTGCGATTGACAGGGGGCCTGCTGGCTACACCTTC. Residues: CSVAIDRGPAGYTF.

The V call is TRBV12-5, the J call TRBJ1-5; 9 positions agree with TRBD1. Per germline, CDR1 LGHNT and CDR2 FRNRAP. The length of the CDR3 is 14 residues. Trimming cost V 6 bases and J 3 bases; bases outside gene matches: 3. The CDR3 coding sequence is TGTGCTAGTGGACCACAGGGGGCCAATCAGCCCCAGCATTTT. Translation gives CASGPQGANQPQHF.

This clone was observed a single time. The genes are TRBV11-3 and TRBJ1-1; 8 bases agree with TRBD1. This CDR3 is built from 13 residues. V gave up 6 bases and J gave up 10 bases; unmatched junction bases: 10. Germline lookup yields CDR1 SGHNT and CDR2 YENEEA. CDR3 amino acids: CASRTRGRGRAFF. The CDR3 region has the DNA TGTGCCAGCAGGACCAGGGGGCGCGGGCGAGCTTTCTTT.

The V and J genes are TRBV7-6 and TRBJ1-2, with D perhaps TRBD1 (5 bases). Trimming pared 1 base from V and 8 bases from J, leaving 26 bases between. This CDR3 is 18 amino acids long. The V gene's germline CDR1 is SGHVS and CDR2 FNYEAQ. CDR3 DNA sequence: TGTGCCAGCAGCTTAGGCTCCGACAGAAACTTCCTCAAAAGGGGCTACACCTTC. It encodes CASSLGSDRNFLKRGYTF.

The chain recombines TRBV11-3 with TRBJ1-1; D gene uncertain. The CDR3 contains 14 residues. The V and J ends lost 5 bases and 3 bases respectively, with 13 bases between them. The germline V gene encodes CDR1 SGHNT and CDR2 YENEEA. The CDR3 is CASSRQAADTEAFF. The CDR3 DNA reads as TGTGCCAGCAGCCGTCAAGCGGCTGACACTGAAGCTTTCTTT.

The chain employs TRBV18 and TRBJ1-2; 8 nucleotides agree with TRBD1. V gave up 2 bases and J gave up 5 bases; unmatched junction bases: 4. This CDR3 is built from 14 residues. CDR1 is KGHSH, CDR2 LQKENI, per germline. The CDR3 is CASSPDQGAYGYTF. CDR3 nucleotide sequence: TGTGCCAGCTCACCAGACCAGGGGGCATATGGCTACACCTTC.

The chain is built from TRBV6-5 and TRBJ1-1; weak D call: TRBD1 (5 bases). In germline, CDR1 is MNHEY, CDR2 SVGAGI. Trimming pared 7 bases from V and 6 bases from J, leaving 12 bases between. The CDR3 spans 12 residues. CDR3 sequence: CASTGRGAEAFF. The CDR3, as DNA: TGTGCCAGCACGGGGAGGGGTGCTGAAGCTTTCTTT.